The clone carrying this T cell receptor (beta chain) was found once. This sample is drawn from a study of technical replicates of blood from several donors. V lost 4 bases and J lost 2; bases outside the gene matches: 9. CDR1 and CDR2 (germline): SGDLS, YYNGEE. This CDR3 comprises 16 residues. The repertoire was sequenced with immunoSEQ multiplex PCR; TCRdb's copy has only in-frame clones and lacks some. Counted here are just over 95,000 clones, about 94% occurring once; the ten biggest clones make up approximately 0.33%. This clonotype originated in a human donor in good health. The rearrangement links TRBV9 to TRBJ2-3; TRBD1 aligns across 8 bases. The source material was T cells isolated from PBMCs. CDR3 coding DNA: TGTGCCAGCAGCTTTCGACAGGGGTTCATCACAGATACGCAGTATTTT. It codes for CASSFRQGFITDTQYF.